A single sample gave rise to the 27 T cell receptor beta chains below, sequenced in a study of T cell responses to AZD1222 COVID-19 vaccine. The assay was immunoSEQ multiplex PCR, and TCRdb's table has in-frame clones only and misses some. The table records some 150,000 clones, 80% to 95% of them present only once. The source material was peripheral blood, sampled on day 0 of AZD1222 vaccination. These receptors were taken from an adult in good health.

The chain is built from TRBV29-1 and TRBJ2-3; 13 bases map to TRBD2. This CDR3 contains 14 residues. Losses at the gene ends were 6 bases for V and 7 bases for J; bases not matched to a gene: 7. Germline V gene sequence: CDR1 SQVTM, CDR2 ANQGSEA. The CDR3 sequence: CSVGLAGASNTQYF. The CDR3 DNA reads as TGCAGCGTCGGACTAGCGGGAGCCTCAAATACGCAGTATTTT.

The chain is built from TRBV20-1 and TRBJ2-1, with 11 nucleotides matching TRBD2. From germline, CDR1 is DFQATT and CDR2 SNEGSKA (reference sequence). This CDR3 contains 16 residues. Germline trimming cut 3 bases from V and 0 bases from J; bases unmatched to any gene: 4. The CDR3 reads CSASLLAGVSYNEQFF. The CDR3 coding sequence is TGCAGTGCTAGTTTACTAGCGGGAGTCTCCTACAATGAGCAGTTCTTC.

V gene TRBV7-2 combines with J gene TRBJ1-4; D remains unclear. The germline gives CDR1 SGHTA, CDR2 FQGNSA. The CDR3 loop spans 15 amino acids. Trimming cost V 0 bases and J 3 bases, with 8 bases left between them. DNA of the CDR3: TGTGCCAGCAGCTTAGCCGGGAGTCCTAATGAAAAACTGTTTTTT. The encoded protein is CASSLAGSPNEKLFF.

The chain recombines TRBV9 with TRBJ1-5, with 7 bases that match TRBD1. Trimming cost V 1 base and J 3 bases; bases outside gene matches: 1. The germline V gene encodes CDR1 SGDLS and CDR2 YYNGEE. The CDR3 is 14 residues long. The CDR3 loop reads CASSVQGDNQPQHF. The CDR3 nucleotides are TGTGCCAGCAGCGTACAGGGGGACAATCAGCCCCAGCATTTT.

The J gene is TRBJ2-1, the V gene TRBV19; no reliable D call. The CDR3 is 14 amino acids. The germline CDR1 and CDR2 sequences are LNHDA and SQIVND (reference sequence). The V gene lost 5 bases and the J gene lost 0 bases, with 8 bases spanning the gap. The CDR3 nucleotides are TGTGCCAGTAGTGGAGAGATCTCCTACAATGAGCAGTTCTTC. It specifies CASSGEISYNEQFF.

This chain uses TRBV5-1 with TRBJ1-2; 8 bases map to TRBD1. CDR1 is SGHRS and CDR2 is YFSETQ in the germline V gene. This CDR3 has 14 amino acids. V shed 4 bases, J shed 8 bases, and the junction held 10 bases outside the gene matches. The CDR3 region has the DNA TGCGCCAGCAGCACAACAGGGGGTGATATAGGCTACACCTTC. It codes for CASSTTGGDIGYTF.

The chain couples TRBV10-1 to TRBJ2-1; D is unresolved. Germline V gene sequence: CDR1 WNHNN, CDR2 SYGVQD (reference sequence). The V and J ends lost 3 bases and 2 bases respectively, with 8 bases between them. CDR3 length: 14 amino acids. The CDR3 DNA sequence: TGCGCCAGCAGTGAAGGGCAAACCTACAATGAGCAGTTCTTC. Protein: CASSEGQTYNEQFF.

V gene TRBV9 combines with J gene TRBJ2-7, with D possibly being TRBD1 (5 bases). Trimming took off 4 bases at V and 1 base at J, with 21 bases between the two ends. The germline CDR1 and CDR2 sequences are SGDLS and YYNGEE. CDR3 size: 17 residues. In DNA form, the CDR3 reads TGTGCCAGCAGCCCCATTGACAGCCCAATGATTTCCTACGAGCAGTACTTC. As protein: CASSPIDSPMISYEQYF.

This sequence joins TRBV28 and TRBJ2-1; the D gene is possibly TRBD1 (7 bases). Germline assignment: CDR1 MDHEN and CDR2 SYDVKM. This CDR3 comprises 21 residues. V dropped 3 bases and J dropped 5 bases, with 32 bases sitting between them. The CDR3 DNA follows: TGTGCCAGCAGTTTTGCTTGGATTTGGGGAGGCCCAGGGGGAAACCACAATGAGCAGTTCTTC. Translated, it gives CASSFAWIWGGPGGNHNEQFF. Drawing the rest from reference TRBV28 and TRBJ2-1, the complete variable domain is DVKVTQSSRYLVKRTGEKVFLECVQDMDHENMFWYRQDPGLGLRLIYFSYDVKMKEKGDIPEGYSVSREKKERFSLILESASTNQTSMYLCASSFAWIWGGPGGNHNEQFFGPGTRLTVL.

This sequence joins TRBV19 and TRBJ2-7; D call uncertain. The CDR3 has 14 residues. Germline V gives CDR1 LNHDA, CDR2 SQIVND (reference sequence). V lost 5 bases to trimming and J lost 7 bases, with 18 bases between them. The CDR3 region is CASSSSAPLGEQYF. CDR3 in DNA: TGTGCCAGTAGTTCCTCAGCCCCCCTGGGGGAGCAGTACTTC.

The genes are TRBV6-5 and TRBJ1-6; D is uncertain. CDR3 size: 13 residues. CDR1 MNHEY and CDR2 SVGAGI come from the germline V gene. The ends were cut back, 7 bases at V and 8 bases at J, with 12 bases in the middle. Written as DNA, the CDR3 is TGTGCCAGCAACGGGCGGGGAGATTCACCCCTCCACTTT. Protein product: CASNGRGDSPLHF.

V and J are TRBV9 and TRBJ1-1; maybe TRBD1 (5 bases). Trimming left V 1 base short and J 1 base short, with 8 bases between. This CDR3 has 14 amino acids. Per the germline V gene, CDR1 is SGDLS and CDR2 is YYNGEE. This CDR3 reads CASSVFQGNTEAFF. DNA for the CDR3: TGTGCCAGCAGCGTATTCCAGGGGAACACTGAAGCTTTCTTT.

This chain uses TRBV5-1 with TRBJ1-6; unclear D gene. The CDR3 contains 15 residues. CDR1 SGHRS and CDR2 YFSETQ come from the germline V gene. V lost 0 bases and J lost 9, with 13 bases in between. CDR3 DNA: TGCGCCAGCAGCTTGGGTTCGACCGAGCGTTCACCCCTCCACTTT. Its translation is CASSLGSTERSPLHF.

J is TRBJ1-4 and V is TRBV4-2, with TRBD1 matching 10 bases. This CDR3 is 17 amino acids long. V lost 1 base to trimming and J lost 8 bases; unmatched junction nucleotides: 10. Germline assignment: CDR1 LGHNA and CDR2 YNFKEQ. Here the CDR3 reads CASSQGTQGDRGEKLFF. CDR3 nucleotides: TGTGCCAGCAGCCAAGGAACCCAGGGGGACAGGGGCGAAAAACTGTTTTTT.

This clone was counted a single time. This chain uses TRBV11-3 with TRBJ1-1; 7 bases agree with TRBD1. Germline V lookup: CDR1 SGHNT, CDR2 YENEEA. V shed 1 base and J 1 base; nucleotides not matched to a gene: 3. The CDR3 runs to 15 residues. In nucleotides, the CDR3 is TGTGCCAGCAGCTTAGGGGGACAGCAGAACACTGAAGCTTTCTTT. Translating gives CASSLGGQQNTEAFF.

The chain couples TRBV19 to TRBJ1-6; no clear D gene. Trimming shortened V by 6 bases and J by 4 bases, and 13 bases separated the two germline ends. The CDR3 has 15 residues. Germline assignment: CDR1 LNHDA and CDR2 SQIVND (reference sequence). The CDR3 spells CASRAPPGYNSPLHF. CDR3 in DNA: TGTGCCAGTAGAGCCCCCCCGGGGTATAATTCACCCCTCCACTTT.

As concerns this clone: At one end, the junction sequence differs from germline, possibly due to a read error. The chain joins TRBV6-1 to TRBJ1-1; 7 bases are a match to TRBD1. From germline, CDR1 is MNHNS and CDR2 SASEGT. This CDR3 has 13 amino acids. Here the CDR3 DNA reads TGTGCCAGCAGGGAAGGACAGGTCACTGAAGCTTTCTTT. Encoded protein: CASREGQVTEAFF.

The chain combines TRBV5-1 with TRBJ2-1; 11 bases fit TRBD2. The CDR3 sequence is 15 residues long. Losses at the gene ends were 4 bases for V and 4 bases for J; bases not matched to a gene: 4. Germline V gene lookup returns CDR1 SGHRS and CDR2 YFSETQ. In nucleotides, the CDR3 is TGCGCCAGCAGCGTACTAGCGGGAGCGTACAATGAGCAGTTCTTC. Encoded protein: CASSVLAGAYNEQFF. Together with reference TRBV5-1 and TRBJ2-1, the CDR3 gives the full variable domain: KAGVTQTPRYLIKTRGQQVTLSCSPISGHRSVSWYQQTPGQGLQFLFEYFSETQRNKGNFPGRFSGRQFSNSRSEMNVSTLELGDSALYLCASSVLAGAYNEQFFGPGTRLTVL.

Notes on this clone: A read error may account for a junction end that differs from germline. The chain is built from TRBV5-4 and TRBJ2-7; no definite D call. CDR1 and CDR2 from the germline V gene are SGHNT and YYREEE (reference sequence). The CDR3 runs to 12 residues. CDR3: CASNQVGYAQYF. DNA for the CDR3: TGTGCCAGCAATCAGGTAGGATACGCGCAGTACTTC.

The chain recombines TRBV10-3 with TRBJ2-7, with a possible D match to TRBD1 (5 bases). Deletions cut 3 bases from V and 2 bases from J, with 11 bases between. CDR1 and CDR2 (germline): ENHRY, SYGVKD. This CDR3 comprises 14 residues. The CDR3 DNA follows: TGTGCCATCAGTGAAGGCAGGGAAGCCTACGAGCAGTACTTC. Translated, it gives CAISEGREAYEQYF.

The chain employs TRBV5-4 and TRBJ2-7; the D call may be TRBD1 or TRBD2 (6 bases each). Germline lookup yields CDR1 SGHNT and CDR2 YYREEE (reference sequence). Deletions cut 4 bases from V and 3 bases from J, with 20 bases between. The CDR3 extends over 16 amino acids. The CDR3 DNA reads TGTGCCAGCAGCCGCGGAGGGGGGAGAGCGCACTACGAGCAGTACTTC. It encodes CASSRGGGRAHYEQYF.

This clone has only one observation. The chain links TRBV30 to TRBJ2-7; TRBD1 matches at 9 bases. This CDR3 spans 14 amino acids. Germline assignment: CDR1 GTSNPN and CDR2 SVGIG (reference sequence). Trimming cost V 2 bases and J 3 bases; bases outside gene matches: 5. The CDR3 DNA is TGTGCCTGGAGTATCGGGACAGGGAGCTACGAGCAGTACTTC. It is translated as CAWSIGTGSYEQYF.

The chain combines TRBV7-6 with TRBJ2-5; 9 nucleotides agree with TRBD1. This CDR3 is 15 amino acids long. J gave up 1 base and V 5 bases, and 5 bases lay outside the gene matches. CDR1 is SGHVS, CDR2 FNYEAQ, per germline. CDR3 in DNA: TGTGCCAGCAGCATCGGGACAGGGCGCCAAGAGACCCAGTACTTC. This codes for CASSIGTGRQETQYF.

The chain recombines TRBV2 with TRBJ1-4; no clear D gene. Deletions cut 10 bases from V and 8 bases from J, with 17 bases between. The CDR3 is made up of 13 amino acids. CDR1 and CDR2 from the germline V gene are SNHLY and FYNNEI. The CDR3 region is CATLSLPGEKLFF. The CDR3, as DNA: TGTGCCACCCTCAGCCTACCTGGGGAAAAACTGTTTTTT.

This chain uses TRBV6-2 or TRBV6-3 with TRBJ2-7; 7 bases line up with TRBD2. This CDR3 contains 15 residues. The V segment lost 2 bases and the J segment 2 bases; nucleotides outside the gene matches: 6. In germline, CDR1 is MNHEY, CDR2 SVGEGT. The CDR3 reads CASSYAGEKPYEQYF. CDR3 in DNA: TGTGCCAGCAGTTACGCGGGGGAAAAACCCTACGAGCAGTACTTC.

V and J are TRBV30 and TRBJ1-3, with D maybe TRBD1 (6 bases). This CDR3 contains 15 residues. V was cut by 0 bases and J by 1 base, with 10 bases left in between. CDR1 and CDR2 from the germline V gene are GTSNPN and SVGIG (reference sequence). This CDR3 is CAWSVVGGSGNTIYF. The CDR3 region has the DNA TGTGCCTGGAGTGTAGTAGGGGGGTCTGGAAACACCATATATTTT. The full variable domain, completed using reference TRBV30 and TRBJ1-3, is SQTIHQWPATLVQPVGSPLSLECTVEGTSNPNLYWYRQAAGRGLQLLFYSVGIGQISSEVPQNLSASRPQDRQFILSSKKLLLSDSGFYLCAWSVVGGSGNTIYFGEGSWLTVV.

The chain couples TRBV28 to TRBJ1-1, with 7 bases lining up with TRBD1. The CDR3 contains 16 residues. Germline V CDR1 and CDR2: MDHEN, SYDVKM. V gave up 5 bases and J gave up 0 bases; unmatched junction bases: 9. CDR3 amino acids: CASSPHRGLMNTEAFF. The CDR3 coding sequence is TGTGCCAGCAGTCCCCACAGGGGACTGATGAACACTGAAGCTTTCTTT.